The present T cell receptor beta chain was sequenced within a study of beta chain features in type 1 diabetes. General observations from the study: When VDJ junctions were examined, type 1 diabetes patients showed fewer insertions and more deletions. For Type 1 diabetes patients, all four CD4+ subsets carried TCRB CDR3s that were moderately but significantly shorter.

Of the isolated RNA, all was reverse transcribed, and so the sequenced material was expressed TCRB transcripts. Libraries were prepared by immunoSEQ multiplex PCR; TCRdb keeps only in-frame clonotypes and omits some of them. The table includes a few hundred thousand clones, 11% to 15% detected once. A few counts support this clone. Its target is not known. The specimen sequenced was naive CD4+ T cells from blood. This receptor was obtained from a man aged 25 to 40 with type 1 diabetes.

The CDR3 region has the DNA TGCAGTGCTAGCCTCGGAGCTTTCTTT. It is translated as CSASLGAFF. The V call is TRBV20-1, the J call TRBJ1-1; D unresolved. V dropped 3 bases and J dropped 10 bases, with 6 bases sitting between them. The CDR3 runs 9 residues. Germline CDR1 reads DFQATT; CDR2 reads SNEGSKA (reference sequence).